The entry below describes one TCR beta chain. Antigen specificity is unknown. One end of the junction does not line up with germline, which may come from a read error. The data belong to a study of tumor and adjacent non-tumor tissue in lung cancer. General study findings and limits: Tumor tissue had significantly higher TCR diversity than normal lung.

The CDR3 contains 12 residues. Per germline, CDR1 LGHNA and CDR2 YNFKEQ. A modified ARM-PCR protocol with three rounds of nested PCR amplified TCRbeta. TCRdb processed the multiplex PCR reads anew with MiXCR; each CDR3 protein has one entry. The table lists about 100,000 distinct CDR3 sequences, 50% to 70% of them singletons, with roughly 19% in the top ten. RNA was extracted from bulk tissue without any cell sorting. The normal lung tissue was taken more than 3 cm from the tumor edge. Input material: distant non-tumor lung tissue. The receptor was derived from a man aged 25 to 45 with non-small cell lung cancer. The chain carries TRBV4-2 and TRBJ1-1; TRBD1 might be the D (6 bases). This CDR3 reads CAGSLGQPEAFF. The DNA of the CDR3 is TGTGCCGGCAGCTTGGGACAACCTGAAGCTTTCTTT.